The 24 T cell receptor beta chains given below trace back to one sample, sequenced in a study of beta chain features in type 1 diabetes. Expressed TCRB transcripts were sequenced after all isolated RNA was converted to cDNA. Measured with immunoSEQ multiplex PCR; TCRdb has only the in-frame clones, and not every one. The repertoire holds about 900,000 clones, with 15% to 20% as singletons. The sequenced sample consisted of naive CD4+ T cells from blood. These receptors came from a woman under 30 in good health.

This chain connects TRBV4-2 to TRBJ2-7, with 9 nucleotides matching TRBD1. CDR1 is LGHNA, CDR2 YNFKEQ, per germline. After removal of 4 bases from V and 1 base from J, the junction contained 8 bases not matched to a gene. This CDR3 has 16 amino acids. Written as DNA, the CDR3 is TGTGCCAGCAGCCTGCCCCCGGGACAGGGTTCCTACGAGCAGTACTTC. This encodes CASSLPPGQGSYEQYF.

The V call is TRBV18, the J call TRBJ2-7; possible D gene TRBD2, 7 bases. The CDR3 contains 16 residues. CDR1 and CDR2 from the germline V gene are KGHSH and LQKENI. V lost 2 bases, J lost 8 bases, and 22 bases lay in between. CDR3 DNA sequence: TGTGCCAGCTCACCAAGTCGCTCGGGAGGACAGATAAAGCAGTACTTC. As protein: CASSPSRSGGQIKQYF.

The chain is built from TRBV2 and TRBJ2-1, with 8 bases lining up with TRBD2. CDR1 is SNHLY, CDR2 FYNNEI, per germline. The CDR3 loop spans 15 amino acids. After removal of 6 bases from V and 0 bases from J, the junction contained 4 bases not matched to a gene. The CDR3 sequence: CASRIAGISYNEQFF. The CDR3 region has the DNA TGTGCCAGCAGGATAGCGGGAATCTCCTACAATGAGCAGTTCTTC.

The chain combines TRBV6-6 with TRBJ2-1; TRBD1 aligns across 7 bases. Trimming took 7 bases from V and 9 from J; bases not matched to a gene: 12. The CDR3 is 14 residues long. CDR1 is MNHNY and CDR2 is SVGAGI in the germline V gene (reference sequence). The CDR3 sequence is CASNELVNRGEQFF. The CDR3 DNA is TGTGCCAGCAATGAGCTGGTCAACAGGGGTGAGCAGTTCTTC.

There are a few counts of this clone. The gene calls are TRBV28 and TRBJ2-1; 12 positions agree with TRBD1. The CDR3 is 16 residues long. Germline V CDR1 and CDR2: MDHEN, SYDVKM. V dropped 5 bases and J dropped 3; count of bases not matched to a gene: 5. In DNA, the CDR3 is TGTGCCAGCAGTCTCGGGACAGGGGGCTACTACAATGAGCAGTTCTTC. Its translation is CASSLGTGGYYNEQFF.

The table lists this clone with a few counts. The chain has TRBV1 and TRBJ1-3; the table's D call, TRBD1, was not checked against the DNA. TRBV1 is listed as a pseudogene. The CDR3 has 13 amino acids. As DNA, the CDR3 is TGCACCAGCAGCGACACCGCTGGAAACACCATATATTTT. It translates to CTSSDTAGNTIYF.

The V and J genes are TRBV6-6 and TRBJ2-1, with a weak D call TRBD1 (6 bases). V was shortened by 8 bases and J by 3 bases, with 17 bases between the two germline ends. The CDR3 has 15 residues. Germline V gene sequence: CDR1 MNHNY, CDR2 SVGAGI (reference sequence). As DNA, the CDR3 is TGTGCCAGCCAAGGACGGGCAGGGGACTACAATGAGCAGTTCTTC. It encodes CASQGRAGDYNEQFF.

This clone appeared a few times. The V gene is TRBV19, the J gene TRBJ2-7; TRBD2 matches 13 bases. J was trimmed by 0 bases and V by 5 bases; bases with no gene match: 4. This CDR3 comprises 16 residues. CDR1 and CDR2 (germline): LNHDA, SQIVND (reference sequence). The CDR3 spells CASSAGLAGSSYEQYF. CDR3 bases: TGTGCCAGTAGTGCGGGACTAGCGGGGAGCTCCTACGAGCAGTACTTC.

As regards this clone: Other DNA sequences in the same sample also yield this CDR3. The CDR3 here is CASSIRSGANVLTF. The CDR3, as DNA: TGTGCCAGTAGTATACGATCTGGGGCCAACGTCCTGACTTTC. V is TRBV19 and J is TRBJ2-6, with no clear D. The germline V gene has CDR1 LNHDA and CDR2 SQIVND (reference sequence). CDR3 length: 14 residues. The germline V and J ends were trimmed by 2 bases and 1 base, with 3 bases remaining between them.

The CDR3 nucleotides read TGCAGCGTTTCGAATACGCAGTATTTT. Translated, it gives CSVSNTQYF. V usage is TRBV29-1 and J usage is TRBJ2-3; D not certain. Germline loops: CDR1 SQVTM, CDR2 ANQGSEA. The CDR3 loop spans 9 amino acids. V was trimmed by 5 bases and J by 7 bases, leaving 4 bases between them.

The J gene is TRBJ2-7, the V gene TRBV29-1; 11 bases align to TRBD2. Per germline, CDR1 SQVTM and CDR2 ANQGSEA. The V segment lost 7 bases and the J segment 6 bases; nucleotides outside the gene matches: 11. This CDR3 spans 14 amino acids. The CDR3 coding sequence is TGCAGCGCTCTAGCGGGAGGAACCTTTCGCGAGCAGTACTTC. This encodes CSALAGGTFREQYF.

This clone came up a few times. V gene TRBV5-1 combines with J gene TRBJ2-5; 8 nucleotides agree with TRBD1. Germline CDR1 reads SGHRS; CDR2 reads YFSETQ. The CDR3 sequence is 14 residues long. Trimming at V came to 3 bases and at J to 3 bases, leaving 4 bases not matched to a gene. CDR3 loop: CASSSPTGEETQYF. The DNA of the CDR3 is TGCGCCAGCAGCTCCCCGACAGGGGAAGAGACCCAGTACTTC. Looking up the rest from reference TRBV5-1 and TRBJ2-5 gives the full variable domain: KAGVTQTPRYLIKTRGQQVTLSCSPISGHRSVSWYQQTPGQGLQFLFEYFSETQRNKGNFPGRFSGRQFSNSRSEMNVSTLELGDSALYLCASSSPTGEETQYFGPGTRLLVL.

V and J are TRBV27 and TRBJ2-5; D tentatively fits TRBD1 or TRBD2 (5 bases each). The CDR3 covers 16 residues. CDR1 is MNHEY and CDR2 is SMNVEV in the germline V gene (reference sequence). V was trimmed by 5 bases and J by 5 bases, leaving 21 bases between them. The CDR3 sequence: CASSADRQFRGETQYF. The CDR3 DNA reads as TGTGCCAGCAGTGCCGACCGACAGTTCCGAGGGGAGACCCAGTACTTC.

The chain is built from TRBV14 and TRBJ2-4; D remains ambiguous. Trimming took 0 bases from V and 0 from J, leaving 21 bases between them. The germline gives CDR1 SGHDN, CDR2 FVKESK. The CDR3 has 20 amino acids. CDR3 sequence reads: CASSQDLCTEVTIAKNIQYF. CDR3 coding DNA: TGTGCCAGCAGCCAAGATCTTTGTACAGAGGTAACTATAGCCAAAAACATTCAGTACTTC. Full variable domain (rest looked up from reference TRBV14 and TRBJ2-4): EAGVTQFPSHSVIEKGQTVTLRCDPISGHDNLYWYRRVMGKEIKFLLHFVKESKQDESGMPNNRFLAERTGGTYSTLKVQPAELEDSGVYFCASSQDLCTEVTIAKNIQYFGAGTRLSVL.

This clone has only a few counts. V and J are TRBV14 and TRBJ2-7, with 13 bases aligning to TRBD2. Germline CDR1 SGHDN, CDR2 FVKESK. V lost 0 bases, J lost 4 bases, and 3 bases stayed unmatched. The CDR3 spans 16 residues. The chain's CDR3 is CASSQEPTSGRYEQYF. DNA for the CDR3: TGTGCCAGCAGCCAAGAGCCGACTAGCGGGAGGTACGAGCAGTACTTC.

This clone was picked up a small number of times. As DNA, the CDR3 is TGTGCCAGCAGCAACATAGGGTCCCCGAACACTGAAGCTTTCTTT. It encodes CASSNIGSPNTEAFF. The V and J genes are TRBV7-2 and TRBJ1-1, with D unclear. The CDR3 is 15 amino acids. The germline gives CDR1 SGHTA, CDR2 FQGNSA. The germline V and J ends were trimmed by 5 bases and 1 base, with 14 bases remaining between them.

This clone was observed a few times. This rearrangement joins TRBV7-3 to TRBJ2-7; tentatively, D is TRBD2 (6 bases). Germline lookup yields CDR1 SGHTA and CDR2 FQGTGA. With 1 base removed from V and 0 bases from J, the gap between germline ends came to 10 bases. The CDR3 consists of 15 residues. CDR3 sequence reads: CASSLNPSASYEQYF. Written as DNA, the CDR3 is TGTGCCAGCAGCTTAAACCCTAGCGCCTCCTACGAGCAGTACTTC. Drawing the rest from reference TRBV7-3 and TRBJ2-7, the complete variable domain is GAGVSQTPSNKVTEKGKYVELRCDPISGHTALYWYRQSLGQGPEFLIYFQGTGAADDSGLPNDRFFAVRPEGSVSTLKIQRTERGDSAVYLCASSLNPSASYEQYFGPGTRLTVT.

A few counts support this clone. The gene calls are TRBV27 and TRBJ1-5; D gene uncertain. The germline V and J ends were trimmed by 5 bases and 7 bases, with 12 bases remaining between them. CDR1 is MNHEY, CDR2 SMNVEV, per germline (reference sequence). The CDR3 loop spans 13 amino acids. The CDR3 DNA follows: TGTGCCAGCAGTCCCAGACTTGACCAGCCCCAGCATTTT. Encoded protein: CASSPRLDQPQHF.

This clone has more than one count but fewer than ten. The chain recombines TRBV9 with TRBJ2-1; perhaps TRBD2 as D (5 bases). From germline, CDR1 is SGDLS and CDR2 YYNGEE. This CDR3 region has 15 residues. V was cut by 3 bases and J by 7 bases, with 17 bases left in between. CDR3 in amino acids: CASSAVGRAMNEQFF. The CDR3 coding sequence is TGTGCCAGCAGCGCAGTAGGGCGGGCGATGAATGAGCAGTTCTTC.

The rearrangement joins TRBV7-2 to TRBJ2-5; TRBD1 or TRBD2 may be the D gene (6 bases each). The CDR3 sequence is 14 residues long. Trimming pared 6 bases from V and 4 bases from J, leaving 15 bases between. Germline V gene data show CDR1 as SGHTA and CDR2 as FQGNSA. DNA for the CDR3: TGTGCCAGCAGGCCAGTAGGGGGGCCAGAGACCCAGTACTTC. Translated, it gives CASRPVGGPETQYF.

This clone was seen a handful of times. The chain joins TRBV2 to TRBJ2-5; 12 bases align to TRBD2. J gave up 1 base and V 6 bases, and 3 bases lay outside the gene matches. The CDR3 loop spans 15 amino acids. CDR1 and CDR2 from the germline V gene are SNHLY and FYNNEI. Here the CDR3 reads CASRRLAGVQETQYF. The DNA for the CDR3 is TGTGCCAGCAGGAGACTAGCGGGGGTCCAAGAGACCCAGTACTTC.

This clone was recorded a few times. The rearrangement joins TRBV6-6 to TRBJ2-5; D is undetermined. This CDR3 is built from 15 residues. CDR1 is MNHNY and CDR2 is SVGAGI in the germline V gene (reference sequence). With 2 bases removed from V and 1 base from J, the gap between germline ends came to 11 bases. For the CDR3, the DNA is TGTGCCAGCAGTTACCCACGACCGAGCCAAGAGACCCAGTACTTC. Its protein product is CASSYPRPSQETQYF.

The chain couples TRBV5-4 to TRBJ2-3; TRBD1 or TRBD2 may be the D gene (5 bases each). Germline CDR1 SGHNT, CDR2 YYREEE (reference sequence). V lost 0 bases to trimming and J lost 4 bases, with 9 bases between them. This CDR3 is built from 14 residues. CDR3 DNA sequence: TGTGCCAGCAGCTTGGTTCAGGGAGCAGATACGCAGTATTTT. Translated, it gives CASSLVQGADTQYF.

The rearrangement joins TRBV7-9 to TRBJ2-1; 7 bases fit TRBD1. CDR1 and CDR2 from the germline V gene are SEHNR and FQNEAQ (reference sequence). The CDR3 is made up of 14 amino acids. The V segment lost 3 bases and the J segment 6 bases; nucleotides outside the gene matches: 5. In DNA form, the CDR3 reads TGTGCCAGCAGCTTTAGGACAGGAAGCAATGAGCAGTTCTTC. Amino acids: CASSFRTGSNEQFF.